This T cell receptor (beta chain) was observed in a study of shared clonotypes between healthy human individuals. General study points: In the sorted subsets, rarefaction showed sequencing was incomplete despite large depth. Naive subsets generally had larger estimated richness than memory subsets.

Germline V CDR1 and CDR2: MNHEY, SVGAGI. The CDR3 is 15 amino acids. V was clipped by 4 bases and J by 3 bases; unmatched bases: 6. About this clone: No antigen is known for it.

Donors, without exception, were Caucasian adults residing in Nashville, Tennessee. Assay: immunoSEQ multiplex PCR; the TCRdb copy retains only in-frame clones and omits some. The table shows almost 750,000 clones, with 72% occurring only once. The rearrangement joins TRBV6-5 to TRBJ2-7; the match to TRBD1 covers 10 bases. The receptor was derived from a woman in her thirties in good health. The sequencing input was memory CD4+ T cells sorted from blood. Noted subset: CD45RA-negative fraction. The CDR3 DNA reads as TGTGCCAGCAGTTTTTCCGGGACAGGGGTCTACGAGCAGTACTTC. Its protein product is CASSFSGTGVYEQYF.